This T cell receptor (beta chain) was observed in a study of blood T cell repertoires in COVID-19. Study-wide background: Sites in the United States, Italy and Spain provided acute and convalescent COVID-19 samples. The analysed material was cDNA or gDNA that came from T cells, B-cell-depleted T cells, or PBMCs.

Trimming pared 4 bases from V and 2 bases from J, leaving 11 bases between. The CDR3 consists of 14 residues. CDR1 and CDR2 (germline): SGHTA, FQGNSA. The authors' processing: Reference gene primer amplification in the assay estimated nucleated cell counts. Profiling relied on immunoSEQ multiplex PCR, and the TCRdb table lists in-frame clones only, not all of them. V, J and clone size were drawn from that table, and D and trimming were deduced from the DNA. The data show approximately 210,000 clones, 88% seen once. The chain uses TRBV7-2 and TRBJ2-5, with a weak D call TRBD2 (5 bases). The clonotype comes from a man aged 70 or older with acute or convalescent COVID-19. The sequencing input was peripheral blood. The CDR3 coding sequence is TGTGCCAGCAGCTCAGGAGGCGGACAAGAGACCCAGTACTTC. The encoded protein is CASSSGGGQETQYF.